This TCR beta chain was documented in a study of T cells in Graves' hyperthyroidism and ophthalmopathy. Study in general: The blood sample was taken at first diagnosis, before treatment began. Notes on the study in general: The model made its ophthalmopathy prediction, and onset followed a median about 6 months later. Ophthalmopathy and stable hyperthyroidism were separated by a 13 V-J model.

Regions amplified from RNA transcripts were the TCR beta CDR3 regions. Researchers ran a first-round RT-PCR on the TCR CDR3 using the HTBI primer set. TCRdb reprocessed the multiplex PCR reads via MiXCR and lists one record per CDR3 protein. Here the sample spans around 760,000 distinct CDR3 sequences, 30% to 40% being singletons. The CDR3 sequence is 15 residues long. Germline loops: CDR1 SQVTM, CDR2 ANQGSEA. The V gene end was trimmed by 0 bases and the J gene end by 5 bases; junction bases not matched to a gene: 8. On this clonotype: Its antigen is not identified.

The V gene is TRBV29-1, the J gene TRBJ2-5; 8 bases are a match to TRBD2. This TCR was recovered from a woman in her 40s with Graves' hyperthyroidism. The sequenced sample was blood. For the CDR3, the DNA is TGCAGCGTTGAAGACGTGACCGGGGGGGGGGAGACCCAGTACTTC. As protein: CSVEDVTGGGETQYF.